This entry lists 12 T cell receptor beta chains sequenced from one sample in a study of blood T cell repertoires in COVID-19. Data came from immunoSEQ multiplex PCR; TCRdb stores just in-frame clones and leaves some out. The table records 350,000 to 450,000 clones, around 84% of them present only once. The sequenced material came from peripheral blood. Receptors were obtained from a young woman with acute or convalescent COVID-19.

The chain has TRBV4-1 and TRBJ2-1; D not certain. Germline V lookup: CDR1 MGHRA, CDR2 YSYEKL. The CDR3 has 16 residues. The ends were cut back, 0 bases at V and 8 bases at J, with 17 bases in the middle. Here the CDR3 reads CASSQDPGSFVDEQFF. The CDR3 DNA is TGCGCCAGCAGCCAAGATCCCGGTAGTTTTGTCGATGAGCAGTTCTTC.

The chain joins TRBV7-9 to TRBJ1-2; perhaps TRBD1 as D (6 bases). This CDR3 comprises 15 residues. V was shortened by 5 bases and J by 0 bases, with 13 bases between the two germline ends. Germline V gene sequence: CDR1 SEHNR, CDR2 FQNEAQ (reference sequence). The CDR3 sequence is CASSLGQLPNYGYTF. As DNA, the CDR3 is TGTGCCAGCAGCCTCGGACAGCTCCCTAACTATGGCTACACCTTC.

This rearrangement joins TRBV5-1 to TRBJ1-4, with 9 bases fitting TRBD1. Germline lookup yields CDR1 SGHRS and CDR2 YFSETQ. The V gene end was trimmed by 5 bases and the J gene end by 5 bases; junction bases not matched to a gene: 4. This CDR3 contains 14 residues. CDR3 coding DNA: TGCGCCAGCAGTTTCGACAGGGGGAATGAAAAACTGTTTTTT. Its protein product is CASSFDRGNEKLFF.

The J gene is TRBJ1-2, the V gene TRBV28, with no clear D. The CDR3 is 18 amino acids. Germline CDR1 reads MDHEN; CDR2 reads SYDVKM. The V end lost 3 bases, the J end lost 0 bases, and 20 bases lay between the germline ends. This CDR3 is CASSFAPWATTSNYGYTF. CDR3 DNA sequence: TGTGCCAGCAGTTTCGCCCCGTGGGCCACGACCTCTAACTATGGCTACACCTTC.

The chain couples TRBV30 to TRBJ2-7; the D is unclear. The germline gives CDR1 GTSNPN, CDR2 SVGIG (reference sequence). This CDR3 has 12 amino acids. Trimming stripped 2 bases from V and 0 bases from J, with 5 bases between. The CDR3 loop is CAWSPNSYEQYF. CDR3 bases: TGTGCCTGGAGTCCCAACTCCTACGAGCAGTACTTC.

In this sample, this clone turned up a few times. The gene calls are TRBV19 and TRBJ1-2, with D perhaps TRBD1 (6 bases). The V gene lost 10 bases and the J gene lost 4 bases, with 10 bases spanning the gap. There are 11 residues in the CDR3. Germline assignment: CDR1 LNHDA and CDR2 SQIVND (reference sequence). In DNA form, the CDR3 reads TGTGCCACATCGACAGGCTATGGCTACACCTTC. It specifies CATSTGYGYTF.

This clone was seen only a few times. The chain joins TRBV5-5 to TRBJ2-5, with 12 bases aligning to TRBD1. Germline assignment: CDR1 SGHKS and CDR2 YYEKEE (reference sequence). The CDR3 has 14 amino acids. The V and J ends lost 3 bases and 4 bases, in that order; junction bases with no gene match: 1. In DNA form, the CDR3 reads TGTGCCAGCAGCTGGGACAGGGGGCCAGAGACCCAGTACTTC. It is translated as CASSWDRGPETQYF.

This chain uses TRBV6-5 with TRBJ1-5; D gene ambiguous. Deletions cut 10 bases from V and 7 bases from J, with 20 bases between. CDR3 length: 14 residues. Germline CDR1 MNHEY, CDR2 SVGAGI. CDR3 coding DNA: TGTGCCAACAATCTGAGGAGGGTGGGCCAGCCCCAGCATTTT. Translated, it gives CANNLRRVGQPQHF.

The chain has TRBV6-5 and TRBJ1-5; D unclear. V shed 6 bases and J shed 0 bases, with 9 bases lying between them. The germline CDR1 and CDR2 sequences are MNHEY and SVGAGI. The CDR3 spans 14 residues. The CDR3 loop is CASRPLSSNQPQHF. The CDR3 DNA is TGTGCCAGCAGACCCCTAAGTAGCAATCAGCCCCAGCATTTT.

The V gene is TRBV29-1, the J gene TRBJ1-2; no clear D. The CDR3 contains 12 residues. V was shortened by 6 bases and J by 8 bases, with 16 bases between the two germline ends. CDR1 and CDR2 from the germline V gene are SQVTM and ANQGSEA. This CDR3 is CSVKQPPGGYTF. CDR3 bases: TGCAGCGTGAAACAGCCCCCGGGGGGCTACACCTTC. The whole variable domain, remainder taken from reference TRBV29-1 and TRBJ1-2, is SAVISQKPSRDICQRGTSLTIQCQVDSQVTMMFWYRQQPGQSLTLIATANQGSEATYESGFVIDKFPISRPNLTFSTLTVSNMSPEDSSIYLCSVKQPPGGYTFGSGTRLTVV.

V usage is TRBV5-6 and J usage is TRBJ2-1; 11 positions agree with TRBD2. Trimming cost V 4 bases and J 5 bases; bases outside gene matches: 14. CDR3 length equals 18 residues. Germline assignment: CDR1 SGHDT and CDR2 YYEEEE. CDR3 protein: CASSHPGLAVRLDNEQFF. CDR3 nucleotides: TGTGCCAGCAGCCATCCGGGACTAGCGGTTAGACTGGACAATGAGCAGTTCTTC.

The CDR3 sequence: CASSSRGEGTEAFF. CDR3 DNA sequence: TGTGCCAGTAGTTCCCGGGGGGAGGGCACTGAAGCTTTCTTT. The chain recombines TRBV19 with TRBJ1-1; D is possibly TRBD1 (5 bases). Germline V CDR1 and CDR2: LNHDA, SQIVND (reference sequence). Trimming left V 5 bases short and J 4 bases short, with 14 bases between. The CDR3 length is 14 residues.